The T cell receptor beta chain described here comes from a study of T cells in Graves' hyperthyroidism and ophthalmopathy. There were TCR beta CDR3 regions amplified from RNA transcripts. A set of HTBI primers served as the primers for a first-round RT-PCR of the TCR CDR3. TCRdb re-called the multiplex PCR reads with MiXCR, one entry per CDR3 protein. The profile shows a few hundred thousand distinct CDR3 sequences, 18% of them singletons. PBMCs came from more than 9 ml fresh peripheral blood. This CDR3 contains 13 residues. Trimming took off 3 bases at V and 4 bases at J, with 9 bases between the two ends. CDR1 and CDR2 from the germline V gene are SGHTS and YDEGEE. This clonotype showed up many times. Its antigen is currently unknown. Overall study results and limits: Expanded thyroid clonotypes (above 0.001) were mostly also found in blood.

Sequencing used blood. The chain joins TRBV5-8 to TRBJ2-3, with unresolved D. This clonotype was sampled from a woman in her thirties or forties with Graves' ophthalmopathy. CDR3 sequence (DNA): TGTGCCAGCAGCTCTTATGGTGCAGATACGCAGTATTTT. Translating it yields CASSSYGADTQYF.